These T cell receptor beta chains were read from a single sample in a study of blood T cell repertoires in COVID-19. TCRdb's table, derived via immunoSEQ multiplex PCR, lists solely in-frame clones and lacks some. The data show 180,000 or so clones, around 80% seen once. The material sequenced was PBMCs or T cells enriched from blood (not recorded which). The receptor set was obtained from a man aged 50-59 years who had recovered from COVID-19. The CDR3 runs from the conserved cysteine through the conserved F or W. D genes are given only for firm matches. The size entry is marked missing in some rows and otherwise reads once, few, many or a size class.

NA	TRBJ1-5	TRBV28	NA	CASSLDMEPQHF	TGTGCCAGCAGCCTGGACATGGAGCCCCAGCATTTT
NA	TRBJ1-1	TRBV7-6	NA	CASSLGSWGDGITEAFF	TGTGCCAGCAGCTTAGGGAGTTGGGGAGACGGTATCACTGAAGCTTTCTTT
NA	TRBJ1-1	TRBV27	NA	CASSSKWTSPGAFF	TGTGCCAGCAGCTCTAAATGGACCTCCCCGGGGGCTTTCTTT
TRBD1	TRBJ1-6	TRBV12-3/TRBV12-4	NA	CASRRQGNSPLHF	TGTGCCAGCCGAAGACAGGGAAATTCACCCCTCCACTTT
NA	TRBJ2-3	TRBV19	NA	CASNNPAVGDTQYF	TGTGCCAGTAACAACCCAGCGGTTGGAGATACGCAGTATTTT
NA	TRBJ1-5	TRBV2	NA	CASQKLGGAQHF	TGTGCCAGTCAGAAACTTGGGGGGGCCCAGCATTTT
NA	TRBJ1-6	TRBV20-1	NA	CSASTRGENSPLHF	TGCAGTGCTAGTACCCGGGGGGAGAATTCACCCCTCCACTTT
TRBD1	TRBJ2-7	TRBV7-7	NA	CASSSKDRSSYEQYF	TGTGCTAGCAGCTCCAAGGACAGGAGCTCCTACGAGCAGTACTTC
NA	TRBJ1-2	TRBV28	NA	CASSPPGSRYTF	TGTGCCAGCAGTCCCCCAGGTTCGCGCTACACCTTC
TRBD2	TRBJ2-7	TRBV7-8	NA	CASSLGLAGGRSYEQYF	TGTGCCAGCAGCTTAGGGCTAGCGGGGGGACGCTCCTACGAGCAGTACTTC
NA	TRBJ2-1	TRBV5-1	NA	CASSLEVQSQVF	TGCGCCAGCAGCTTGGAGGTGCAAAGCCAGGTCTTC
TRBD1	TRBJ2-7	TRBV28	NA	CASTDRGYTYEQYF	TGTGCCAGTACCGACAGGGGCTATACCTACGAGCAGTACTTC
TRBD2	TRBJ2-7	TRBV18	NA	CASSPSGGSDEQYF	TGTGCCAGCTCACCATCCGGGGGGTCGGACGAGCAGTACTTC
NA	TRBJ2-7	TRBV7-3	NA	CASSLARDSYEQYF	TGTGCCAGCAGCTTAGCGCGGGATAGCTACGAGCAGTACTTC
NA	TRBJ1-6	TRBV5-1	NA	CASSLDAGRGTSPLHF	TGCGCCAGCAGCTTGGATGCGGGACGGGGAACTTCACCCCTCCACTTT
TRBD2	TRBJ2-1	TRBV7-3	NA	CASSQLAGGEQFF	TGTGCCAGCAGCCAATTAGCGGGAGGTGAGCAGTTCTTC
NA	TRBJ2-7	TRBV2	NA	CASSESRAEQYF	TGTGCCAGCAGTGAATCTAGAGCCGAGCAGTACTTC
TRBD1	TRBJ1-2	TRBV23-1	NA	CASRGQGIWNGYTF	TGCGCCAGCAGAGGACAGGGAATATGGAATGGCTACACCTTC
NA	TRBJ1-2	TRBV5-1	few	CASSLEGGLDYGYTF	TGCGCCAGCAGCTTGGAAGGAGGCTTAGACTATGGCTACACCTTC
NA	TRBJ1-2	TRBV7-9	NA	CASSLDQGYGYTF	TGTGCCAGCAGCTTAGATCAGGGCTATGGCTACACCTTC
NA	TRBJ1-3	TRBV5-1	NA	CASSDTGSGNTIYF	TGCGCCAGCAGCGATACAGGGTCTGGAAACACCATATATTTT
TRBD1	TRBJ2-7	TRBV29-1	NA	CSVLNAGTGVYEQYF	TGCAGCGTTTTAAACGCCGGGACAGGGGTATACGAGCAGTACTTC
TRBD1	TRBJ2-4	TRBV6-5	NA	CASRRLPGTGPFF	TGTGCCAGCAGACGCCTTCCCGGGACAGGCCCTTTCTTC
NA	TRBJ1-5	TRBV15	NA	CATAGRDKAHQPQHF	TGTGCCACCGCGGGCCGGGACAAAGCTCATCAGCCCCAGCATTTT
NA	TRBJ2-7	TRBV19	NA	CASSIVDRTYEQYF	TGTGCCAGTAGTATTGTCGACAGAACCTACGAGCAGTACTTC
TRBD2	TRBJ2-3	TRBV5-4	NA	CASSLRARLAADTQYF	TGTGCCAGCAGCCTACGGGCGAGACTAGCGGCAGATACGCAGTATTTT
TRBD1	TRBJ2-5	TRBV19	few	CASSRQGARETQYF	TGTGCCAGTAGTCGACAGGGGGCCAGAGAGACCCAGTACTTC
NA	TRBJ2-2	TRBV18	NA	CASSPVSDGTGELFF	TGTGCCAGCTCACCAGTGAGCGACGGCACCGGGGAGCTGTTTTTT
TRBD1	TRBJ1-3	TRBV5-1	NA	CASSSEGAVGRAIYF	TGCGCCAGCAGCTCGGAGGGGGCCGTCGGAAGGGCCATATATTTT
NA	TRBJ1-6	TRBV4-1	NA	CASSQDTGRRALHF	TGCGCCAGCAGCCAAGACACGGGCCGGCGGGCCCTCCACTTT
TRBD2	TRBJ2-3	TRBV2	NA	CASRPTSGGTGTQYF	TGTGCCAGCAGGCCAACTAGCGGGGGGACCGGTACGCAGTATTTT
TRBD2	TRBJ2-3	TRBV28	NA	CASSSNHLTPSGGTDTQYF	TGTGCCAGCAGTTCAAATCACCTCACCCCTAGCGGGGGCACAGATACGCAGTATTTT
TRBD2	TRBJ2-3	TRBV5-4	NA	CASSRSGGDTDTQYF	TGTGCCAGCAGCCGTAGCGGGGGAGACACAGATACGCAGTATTTT
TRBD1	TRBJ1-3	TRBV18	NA	CASSQSAGGSGNTIYF	TGTGCCAGCTCGCAGTCGGCAGGGGGATCTGGAAACACCATATATTTT
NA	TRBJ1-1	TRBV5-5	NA	CASTRGNTEAFF	TGTGCCAGCACTAGGGGTAACACTGAAGCTTTCTTT
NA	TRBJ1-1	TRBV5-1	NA	CASSLGGVDTEAFF	TGCGCCAGCAGCCTCGGGGGAGTGGACACTGAAGCTTTCTTT
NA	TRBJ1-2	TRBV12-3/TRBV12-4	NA	CASSFSGHGYTF	TGTGCCAGCAGTTTTAGTGGGCATGGCTACACCTTC
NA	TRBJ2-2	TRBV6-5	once	CASSPFSENTGELFF	TGTGCCAGCAGCCCCTTCAGCGAGAACACCGGGGAGCTGTTTTTT
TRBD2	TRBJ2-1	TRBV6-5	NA	CASSYSGGTPYNEQFF	TGTGCCAGCAGTTACTCGGGGGGGACGCCTTACAATGAGCAGTTCTTC
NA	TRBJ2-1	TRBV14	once	CASSHVIVPANEQFF	TGTGCCAGCAGCCACGTAATAGTACCTGCGAATGAGCAGTTCTTC
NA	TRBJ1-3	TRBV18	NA	CASSPGQAFVSGNTIYF	TGTGCCAGCTCACCAGGGCAGGCCTTCGTCTCTGGAAACACCATATATTTT